This TCR beta chain originates from a study of shared clonotypes between healthy human individuals. The CDR3 has 14 residues. V was shortened by 3 bases and J by 0 bases, with 9 bases between the two germline ends. Germline V gives CDR1 SGHAT, CDR2 FQNNGV. The data were produced by immunoSEQ multiplex PCR, yet TCRdb's version contains in-frame clones alone and is incomplete. The sample carries over 300,000 clones, over 75% recorded once. The V gene is TRBV11-2, the J gene TRBJ2-7; D might be TRBD1 or TRBD2, each matching 5 bases. This TCR came from a man between 18 and 29 years old in good health. The sample was memory CD8+ T cells sorted from blood. Subset specified: CD45RO+ cells pooled with CCR7-negative TemRA cells. The CDR3 coding sequence is TGTGCCAGCAGCTTTGGGACGGCCTCCTACGAGCAGTACTTC. Translation gives CASSFGTASYEQYF.